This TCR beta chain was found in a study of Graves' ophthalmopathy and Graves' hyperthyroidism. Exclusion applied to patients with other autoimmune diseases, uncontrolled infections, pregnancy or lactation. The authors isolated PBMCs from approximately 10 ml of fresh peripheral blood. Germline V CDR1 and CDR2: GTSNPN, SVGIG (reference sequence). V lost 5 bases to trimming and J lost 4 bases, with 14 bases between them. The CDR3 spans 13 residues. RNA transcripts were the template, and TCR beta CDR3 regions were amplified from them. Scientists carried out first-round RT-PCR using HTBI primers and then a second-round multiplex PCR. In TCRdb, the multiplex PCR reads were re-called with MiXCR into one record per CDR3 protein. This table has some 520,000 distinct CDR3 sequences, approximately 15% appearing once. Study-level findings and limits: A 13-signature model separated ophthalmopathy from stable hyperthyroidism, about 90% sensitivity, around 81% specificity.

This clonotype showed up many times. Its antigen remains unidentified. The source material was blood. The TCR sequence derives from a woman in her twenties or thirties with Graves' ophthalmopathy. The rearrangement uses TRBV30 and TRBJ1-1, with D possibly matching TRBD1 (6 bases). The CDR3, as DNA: TGTGCCTGGTCAACAGGGACGGCCACTGAAGCTTTCTTT. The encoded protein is CAWSTGTATEAFF.